Presented here are 27 T cell receptor beta chains from one specimen sequenced in a study of blood T cells in healthy people across ages. Together with a sample-barcoded 5' primer, a J-beta primer mix was included in a second PCR lasting about 6 to 11 cycles. Each CDR3 protein is one row after TCRdb ran MiXCR on the 5' RACE reads. Of 1.5 million to 2 million distinct CDR3 sequences listed, 25% to 30% are singletons. The sequencing sample was made of blood. The receptors shown here come from a woman in her 30s in good health.

This clonotype was observed a handful of times. The V and J genes are TRBV7-3 and TRBJ2-2; tentative D call: TRBD1 (6 bases). The CDR3 length is 15 residues. V gave up 5 bases and J gave up 4 bases, with 14 bases separating them. Germline V gene data show CDR1 as SGHTA and CDR2 as FQGTGA. CDR3 sequence reads: CASSAQGWFTGELFF. For the CDR3, the DNA is TGTGCCAGCAGCGCCCAGGGGTGGTTCACCGGGGAGCTGTTTTTT.

The chain joins TRBV20-1 to TRBJ2-7; TRBD1 agrees at 9 bases. The CDR3 is made up of 14 amino acids. V was clipped by 2 bases and J by 1 base; unmatched bases: 3. CDR1 and CDR2 (germline): DFQATT, SNEGSKA (reference sequence). CDR3 region: CSARRQGGSYEQYF. In DNA form, the CDR3 reads TGCAGTGCTAGAAGACAGGGGGGGTCCTACGAGCAGTACTTC.

This clonotype was detected a few times. The V call is TRBV9, the J call TRBJ2-1; 8 bases align to TRBD1. CDR3 length equals 15 residues. Trimming at V came to 0 bases and at J to 6 bases, leaving 5 bases not matched to a gene. Germline V gene data show CDR1 as SGDLS and CDR2 as YYNGEE. CDR3 bases: TGTGCCAGCAGCGTAGCTGGGACAGGCCCCAATGAGCAGTTCTTC. Translated, it gives CASSVAGTGPNEQFF. The variable domain in full, completed from reference TRBV9 and TRBJ2-1, reads DSGVTQTPKHLITATGQRVTLRCSPRSGDLSVYWYQQSLDQGLQFLIQYYNGEERAKGNILERFSAQQFPDLHSELNLSSLELGDSALYFCASSVAGTGPNEQFFGPGTRLTVL.

In its sample, this clonotype was seen a few times. In DNA, the CDR3 is TGTGCCAGCCGCGGACGGACGGTGAACACTGAAGCTTTCTTT. Protein product: CASRGRTVNTEAFF. The J gene is TRBJ1-1, the V gene TRBV2, with D unresolved. The CDR3 has 14 residues. The germline gives CDR1 SNHLY, CDR2 FYNNEI. Trimming took off 8 bases at V and 0 bases at J, with 13 bases between the two ends.

For this clonotype: It is unclear where the CDR3 begins or ends on the DNA, so no DNA is shown, and the CDR3 is as TCRdb lists it. This chain's CDR3 is CSALGLEEETQYFGPGTNTEAFF. V and J are TRBV20-1 and TRBJ1-1. The germline V gene has CDR1 DFQATT and CDR2 SNEGSKA (reference sequence). The CDR3 region is 23 residues in length, termini included.

This clonotype was detected a few times. V and J are TRBV4-2 and TRBJ2-5; 9 positions match TRBD1. The V gene end was trimmed by 3 bases and the J gene end by 5 bases; junction bases not matched to a gene: 4. The germline V gene has CDR1 LGHNA and CDR2 YNFKEQ. The CDR3 length is 14 residues. The DNA of the CDR3 is TGTGCCAGCAGCCACTACAGGGGGCTCGAGACCCAGTACTTC. This sequence encodes CASSHYRGLETQYF.

This CDR3 is CASSGYRDGYTF. CDR3 coding DNA: TGTGCCAGCAGTGGTTACAGGGATGGCTACACCTTC. J is TRBJ1-2 and V is TRBV2; TRBD1 might be the D (6 bases). Germline CDR1 SNHLY, CDR2 FYNNEI. The CDR3 is 12 amino acids. The germline V and J ends were trimmed by 4 bases and 6 bases, with 9 bases remaining between them.

This clonotype came up a few times. The J gene is TRBJ1-2, the V gene TRBV29-1, with D perhaps TRBD1 (5 bases). The CDR3 has 15 amino acids. The ends were cut back, 0 bases at V and 4 bases at J, with 15 bases in the middle. CDR1 and CDR2 (germline): SQVTM, ANQGSEA. The chain's CDR3 is CSVEDGQRGSYGYTF. DNA of the CDR3: TGCAGCGTTGAAGATGGTCAGAGGGGCTCCTATGGCTACACCTTC.

The chain couples TRBV7-3 to TRBJ2-5; D is possibly TRBD2 (7 bases). The CDR3 contains 16 residues. Germline V gives CDR1 SGHTA, CDR2 FQGTGA. Trimming pared 6 bases from V and 4 bases from J, leaving 21 bases between. The CDR3 DNA reads TGTGCCAGCAGTTCTGATATGAGGGGGGGCCTAGAGACCCAGTACTTC. It specifies CASSSDMRGGLETQYF.

As for this clonotype: A much more abundant neighbour one base away suggests this may be a read error. The chain uses TRBV4-1 and TRBJ2-5; 8 bases are a match to TRBD2. Germline assignment: CDR1 MGHRA and CDR2 YSYEKL. The CDR3 has 16 amino acids. V gave up 3 bases and J gave up 11 bases; unmatched junction bases: 17. The CDR3 here is CASSQRGAISYNEQYF. The CDR3 region has the DNA TGCGCCAGCAGCCAGCGGGGGGCAATATCCTACAATGAGCAGTACTTC.

This sequence joins TRBV10-3 and TRBJ2-5; TRBD2 agrees at 8 bases. CDR1 and CDR2 (germline): ENHRY, SYGVKD. This CDR3 comprises 13 residues. The ends lost 6 bases at V and 9 bases at J; junction bases unmatched: 9. CDR3 DNA: TGTGCCATCAGAAGCGGGGGCCAGGAGGCCCAGTACTTC. This gives the protein CAIRSGGQEAQYF.

There are a few counts of this clonotype. This rearrangement joins TRBV2 to TRBJ2-1, with TRBD2 matching 8 bases. The V gene's germline CDR1 is SNHLY and CDR2 FYNNEI. This CDR3 is 14 amino acids long. V was pared by 8 bases and J by 5 bases, with 8 bases of the junction left unmatched. The CDR3 spells CASLGGLADNEQFF. In DNA form, the CDR3 reads TGTGCCAGCCTCGGCGGACTAGCAGACAATGAGCAGTTCTTC.

Worth noting for this clonotype: One end of the junction varies from germline; a read error may be responsible. The chain combines TRBV12-3 or TRBV12-4 with TRBJ1-5, with D perhaps TRBD1 (6 bases). The length of the CDR3 is 14 residues. The CDR3, as DNA: TGTGCCAGCAGTTTCGAGGGGGAAATCCAGCCCCTGCATTTT. Its protein product is CASSFEGEIQPLHF.

This clonotype was counted many times. The chain carries TRBV24-1 and TRBJ2-1; TRBD1 matches at 7 bases. The junction had 14 bases not matched to a gene; V was cut back by 9 bases and J by 1 base. Germline assignment: CDR1 KGHDR and CDR2 SFDVKD. This CDR3 contains 17 residues. Here the CDR3 DNA reads TGTGCCACCGCGCCGACCTACAGGGGTGGTTCCTACAATGAGCAGTTCTTC. The encoded protein is CATAPTYRGGSYNEQFF.

This clonotype was observed a few times. This chain joins TRBV4-1 and TRBJ1-4; no clear D. The germline CDR1 and CDR2 sequences are MGHRA and YSYEKL. This CDR3 has 14 amino acids. The ends were cut back, 0 bases at V and 5 bases at J, with 7 bases in the middle. CDR3 in amino acids: CASSQDRQNEKLFF. CDR3 bases: TGCGCCAGCAGCCAAGATCGGCAGAATGAAAAACTGTTTTTT.

The chain combines TRBV7-9 with TRBJ1-2; D uncertain. The CDR3 loop spans 16 amino acids. Germline V CDR1 and CDR2: SEHNR, FQNEAQ (reference sequence). The V and J ends lost 4 bases and 10 bases respectively, with 25 bases between them. The CDR3 DNA sequence: TGTGCCAGCAGCTCCCCCTCCGACGGCTCTTGGGGTGTCTACACCTTC. As protein: CASSSPSDGSWGVYTF.

This clonotype was observed many times. This sequence joins TRBV5-1 and TRBJ2-1, with 7 positions matching TRBD2. This CDR3 is 15 amino acids long. Germline CDR1 reads SGHRS; CDR2 reads YFSETQ. The V and J ends lost 2 bases and 6 bases, in that order; junction bases with no gene match: 8. In DNA, the CDR3 is TGCGCCAGCAGCTTCGGTGGGACTATCGGCAATGAGCAGTTCTTC. As protein: CASSFGGTIGNEQFF.

The CDR3 DNA is TGTGCCAGCAGCTGGGATAGGGGGCGCGGGGGCACTGAAGCTTTCTTT. Translating gives CASSWDRGRGGTEAFF. The J gene is TRBJ1-1, the V gene TRBV11-2; 7 bases match TRBD1. Germline CDR1 reads SGHAT; CDR2 reads FQNNGV. This CDR3 has 16 amino acids. J lost 4 bases, V lost 4 bases, and 12 bases had no gene match.

In its sample, this clonotype was seen a few times. V is TRBV5-1 and J is TRBJ2-3; D is possibly TRBD1 or TRBD2 (6 bases each). The CDR3 covers 16 residues. With 5 bases removed from V and 0 bases from J, the gap between germline ends came to 16 bases. CDR1 is SGHRS, CDR2 YFSETQ, per germline. CDR3: CASRLRGASSTDTQYF. The CDR3, as DNA: TGCGCCAGCAGGCTGAGGGGGGCCTCTAGCACAGATACGCAGTATTTT.

This clonotype has more than one count but fewer than ten. The V and J genes are TRBV5-1 and TRBJ1-1; TRBD1 aligns across 8 bases. The CDR3 totals 14 residues. Germline V gene data show CDR1 as SGHRS and CDR2 as YFSETQ. With V trimmed by 4 bases and J by 6 bases, 8 bases remained unmatched. The CDR3 DNA reads TGCGCCAGCAGCCCCCGCGGACAGGGCGCTGAAGCTTTCTTT. This encodes CASSPRGQGAEAFF.

The V gene is TRBV20-1, the J gene TRBJ2-5; D ambiguous. Trimming removed 3 bases from V and 5 bases from J, with 10 bases in between. This CDR3 is built from 12 residues. Germline lookup yields CDR1 DFQATT and CDR2 SNEGSKA (reference sequence). Written as DNA, the CDR3 is TGCAGTGCTAGGAAGGGTTTGGAGACCCAGTACTTC. Translated: CSARKGLETQYF.

This chain connects TRBV12-3 or TRBV12-4 to TRBJ2-3; 8 nucleotides match TRBD2. This CDR3 comprises 15 residues. J gave up 6 bases and V 3 bases, and 8 bases lay outside the gene matches. CDR3 coding DNA: TGTGCCAGCAGTTTTAGGAGCGGGAGAATGGATACGCAGTATTTT. Its translation is CASSFRSGRMDTQYF.

The chain has TRBV2 and TRBJ2-1, with D perhaps matching TRBD1 (5 bases). This CDR3 is built from 15 residues. V lost 6 bases, J lost 3 bases, and 15 bases lay in between. Germline assignment: CDR1 SNHLY and CDR2 FYNNEI. CDR3 in DNA: TGTGCCAGCAGCCAAGACAGTGGGTTCTACAATGAGCAGTTCTTC. As protein: CASSQDSGFYNEQFF.

The chain uses TRBV11-2 and TRBJ2-2, with D possibly TRBD1 on 5 matching bases. The CDR3 is 15 amino acids. Trimming took off 4 bases at V and 3 bases at J, with 12 bases between the two ends. Germline CDR1 reads SGHAT; CDR2 reads FQNNGV. CDR3 DNA sequence: TGTGCCAGCAGCTCGACAGTTGGAGACACCGGGGAGCTGTTTTTT. Translated: CASSSTVGDTGELFF.

The chain has TRBV4-1 and TRBJ1-2; D is unclear. The germline V gene has CDR1 MGHRA and CDR2 YSYEKL. The CDR3 runs to 15 residues. V gave up 2 bases and J gave up 6 bases, with 16 bases separating them. CDR3 DNA: TGCGCCAGCAGCCAAATGGGCTGGCAGTTAGATGGCTACACCTTC. Amino acids: CASSQMGWQLDGYTF.

The chain joins TRBV29-1 to TRBJ2-2; tentatively, D is TRBD1 (6 bases). V shed 7 bases and J shed 7 bases, with 13 bases lying between them. The CDR3 runs to 12 residues. Germline lookup yields CDR1 SQVTM and CDR2 ANQGSEA. The CDR3 region is CSADRIDGELFF. CDR3 DNA sequence: TGCAGCGCTGACAGGATTGACGGGGAGCTGTTTTTT.

V and J are TRBV3-1 and TRBJ1-1; TRBD1 is a possible D gene (6 bases). Trimming removed 6 bases from V and 1 base from J, with 21 bases in between. The CDR3 has 17 amino acids. Germline loops: CDR1 LGHDT, CDR2 YNNKEL (reference sequence). The CDR3 region is CASSQSGGVRGNTEAFF. As DNA, the CDR3 is TGTGCCAGCAGTCAAAGTGGGGGGGTCAGGGGGAACACTGAAGCTTTCTTT.